Listed below are T cell receptor beta chains from one sample, sequenced in a study of blood T cells in healthy people across ages. TCRdb fed the 5' RACE reads into MiXCR, producing one record per CDR3 protein. The sample has over 1,500,000 distinct CDR3 sequences, around half seen once. The sample taken for sequencing was blood. The receptors were gathered from a woman aged 40 to 55 in good health. Each CDR3 is given with its conserved first and last residue. A D gene is named only where the DNA matches it firmly. Clone size is stated in some rows and not others, as once, few, many or a class when expanded.

CDR3nt,CDR3aa,abundance,d_gene,j_gene,v_gene
TGTGCCAGCAGTGCGCCGGGACAGGGGAAGGGTTCACCCCTCCACTTT,CASSAPGQGKGSPLHF,.,TRBD1,TRBJ1-6,TRBV28
TGTGCCGGCAGTCCCGGGACTAACTATGGCTACACCTTC,CAGSPGTNYGYTF,once,.,TRBJ1-2,TRBV6-5
TGTGCCACCAGCAGGACAGGGGACGAGCAGTACTTC,CATSRTGDEQYF,few,TRBD1,TRBJ2-7,TRBV15
TGCAGCTTAGGACAGGGATACACAGATACGCAGTATTTT,CSLGQGYTDTQYF,.,TRBD1,TRBJ2-3,TRBV29-1
TGTGCCAGCGCTGATCCGGGTCTCGAGTTCTTC,CASADPGLEFF,.,.,TRBJ2-1,TRBV9
TGCAGTGCTAGTAGGCTAGCGGGGGGTCGTTGGGTCAATGAGCAGTTCTTC,CSASRLAGGRWVNEQFF,.,TRBD2,TRBJ2-1,TRBV20-1
TGTGCCAGCCGCTGGGAAGTAAACACCGGGGAGCTGTTTTTT,CASRWEVNTGELFF,.,.,TRBJ2-2,TRBV2
TGTGCCAGCAGTGCCACGGGGGGTTCGTGCAATGAGCAGTTCTTC,CASSATGGSCNEQFF,.,TRBD2,TRBJ2-1,TRBV6-2/TRBV6-3
TGTGCCAGCAGCCCCCGGGGTAGCGGGGGCTCTATCAAAGAGACCCAGTACTTC,CASSPRGSGGSIKETQYF,.,TRBD2,TRBJ2-5,TRBV9
TGCGCCAGCAGCCAAGATTCAGGATTTGATACGCAGTATTTT,CASSQDSGFDTQYF,.,.,TRBJ2-3,TRBV4-1
TGTGCCAGCACCAGCCGGGGACCCACAGATACGCAGTATTTT,CASTSRGPTDTQYF,few,.,TRBJ2-3,TRBV6-6
TGTGCCAGCAGCCCAAAAACCGGTCGTACGTTGAACACTGAAGCTTTCTTT,CASSPKTGRTLNTEAFF,.,.,TRBJ1-1,TRBV5-6
TGCGCCAGCAGCTTGGAAAGCGGCCTAGCGGGTTCCTACGAGCAGTACTTC,CASSLESGLAGSYEQYF,.,TRBD2,TRBJ2-7,TRBV5-1
TGTACCAGCAGCTGGGGCTCCTACGAGCAGTACTTC,CTSSWGSYEQYF,.,.,TRBJ2-7,TRBV5-4
TGTGCCAGCAGTTACTCTCCGGCAGGGGGCGACGAGCAGTACTTC,CASSYSPAGGDEQYF,.,TRBD1,TRBJ2-7,TRBV6-6